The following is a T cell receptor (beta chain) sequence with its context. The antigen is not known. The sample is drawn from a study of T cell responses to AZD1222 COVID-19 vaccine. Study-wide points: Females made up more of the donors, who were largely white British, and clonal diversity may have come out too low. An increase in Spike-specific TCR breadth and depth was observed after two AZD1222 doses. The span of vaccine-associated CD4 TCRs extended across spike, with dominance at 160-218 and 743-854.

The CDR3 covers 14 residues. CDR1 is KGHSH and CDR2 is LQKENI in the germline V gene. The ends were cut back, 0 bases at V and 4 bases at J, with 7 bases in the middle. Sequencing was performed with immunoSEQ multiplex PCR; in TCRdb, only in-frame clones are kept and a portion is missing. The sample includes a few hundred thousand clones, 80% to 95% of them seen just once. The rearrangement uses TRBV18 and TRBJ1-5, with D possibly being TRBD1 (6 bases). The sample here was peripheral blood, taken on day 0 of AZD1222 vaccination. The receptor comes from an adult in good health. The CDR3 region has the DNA TGTGCCAGCTCACCACCCCAGGGGAATCAGCCCCAGCATTTT. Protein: CASSPPQGNQPQHF. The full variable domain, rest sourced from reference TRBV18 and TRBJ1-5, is NAGVMQNPRHLVRRRGQEARLRCSPMKGHSHVYWYRQLPEEGLKFMVYLQKENIIDESGMPKERFSAEFPKEGPSILRIQQVVRGDSAAYFCASSPPQGNQPQHFGDGTRLSIL.